The T cell receptor beta chain described here comes from a study of blood T cell repertoires in COVID-19. Cohort placement rested on clinical history that participants reported themselves. This CDR3 has 17 residues. Per the germline V gene, CDR1 is KGHDR and CDR2 is SFDVKD. V lost 4 bases to trimming and J lost 0 bases, with 15 bases between them. Produced via immunoSEQ multiplex PCR; TCRdb's table is partial and in-frame only. The data hold about 430,000 clones, with 70% to 90% observed a single time. This sequence was found in a woman aged 18-29 years who had been exposed to COVID-19. The source material was PBMCs or T cells enriched from blood (not recorded which). The V gene is TRBV24-1, the J gene TRBJ2-1, with D perhaps TRBD2 (6 bases). The CDR3 here is CATSDPPLANSYNEQFF. In DNA form, the CDR3 reads TGTGCCACCAGTGACCCTCCCCTAGCGAACTCCTACAATGAGCAGTTCTTC.